Shown below are 13 T cell receptor beta chains from a single sample sequenced in a study of low-dose radiotherapy and immunotherapy resistance in tumors. Time point described: before trial treatment. First-strand cDNA relied on TRAV- and TRBV-specific primers spanning alpha and beta chains. For amplifying TCRs, the PCR ran for approximately 21 cycles with Phusion, which was used together with a constant-region primer and the adapter on the V primers. TCRdb recomputed calls from the reads with MiXCR, one row per CDR3 protein. In the table there are approximately 90,000 distinct CDR3 sequences, around 17% of which are singletons. This specimen was PBMCs, taken before treatment. These receptors came from a male donor with prostate cancer.

At least ten counts were recorded for this clonotype. This chain connects TRBV11-1 to TRBJ2-2; 11 bases align to TRBD2. Germline assignment: CDR1 SGHAT and CDR2 FQDESV (reference sequence). Trimming took 3 bases from V and 3 from J; bases not matched to a gene: 6. The CDR3 is 17 amino acids. The CDR3 loop is CASSLGGLADYTGELFF. The CDR3 nucleotides read TGTGCCAGCAGCTTGGGGGGACTAGCGGACTACACCGGGGAGCTGTTTTTT.

This clonotype was seen repeatedly, ten times or more. The chain has TRBV12-3 or TRBV12-4 and TRBJ1-5; TRBD1 matches at 7 bases. The junction had 4 bases not matched to a gene; V was cut back by 5 bases and J by 0 bases. The CDR3 loop spans 15 amino acids. CDR3 in amino acids: CASSPGQFSNQPQHF. The CDR3 nucleotides read TGTGCCAGCAGTCCGGGACAGTTTAGCAATCAGCCCCAGCATTTT.

This clonotype was seen repeatedly, ten times or more. The genes are TRBV7-6 and TRBJ1-2; 12 bases map to TRBD1. There are 15 residues in the CDR3. V lost 4 bases to trimming and J lost 4 bases; unmatched junction nucleotides: 4. Germline lookup yields CDR1 SGHVS and CDR2 FNYEAQ. DNA for the CDR3: TGTGCCAGCAGCTCTCCGGGACAGGGGGCCTATGGCTACACCTTC. This gives the protein CASSSPGQGAYGYTF.

This clonotype is medium-sized (0.01 to 0.1%) by share. The rearrangement joins TRBV5-1 to TRBJ2-1, with D tentatively TRBD1 (6 bases). The CDR3 sequence is 14 residues long. The germline V and J ends were trimmed by 3 bases and 4 bases, with 11 bases remaining between them. The germline CDR1 and CDR2 sequences are SGHRS and YFSETQ. As DNA, the CDR3 is TGCGCCAGCAGCTACCGGGACACGTACAATGAGCAGTTCTTC. Translating it yields CASSYRDTYNEQFF. Complete variable domain (other parts from reference TRBV5-1 and TRBJ2-1): KAGVTQTPRYLIKTRGQQVTLSCSPISGHRSVSWYQQTPGQGLQFLFEYFSETQRNKGNFPGRFSGRQFSNSRSEMNVSTLELGDSALYLCASSYRDTYNEQFFGPGTRLTVL.

This clonotype was observed a single time. Given a far larger clone just one base away, this is likely a sequencing read error. This chain links TRBV10-2 with TRBJ2-5; tentative D call: TRBD2 (6 bases). From germline, CDR1 is WSHSY and CDR2 SAAADI. CDR3 size: 11 residues. The DNA for the CDR3 is TGTGTCAGCCGGGAGAGGAGGGCCCAGTACTTC. It codes for CVSRERRAQYF.

This clonotype showed up many times. V gene TRBV11-2 combines with J gene TRBJ2-3; D gene ambiguous. CDR1 SGHAT and CDR2 FQNNGV come from the germline V gene. Trimming removed 3 bases at V and 3 bases at J, with 10 bases between. The CDR3 is made up of 14 amino acids. The CDR3 protein is CASSFNRLTDTQYF. The CDR3 DNA reads TGTGCCAGCAGCTTCAACAGATTGACAGATACGCAGTATTTT. Variable domain in full (rest from reference TRBV11-2 and TRBJ2-3): EAGVAQSPRYKIIEKRQSVAFWCNPISGHATLYWYQQILGQGPKLLIQFQNNGVVDDSQLPKDRFSAERLKGVDSTLKIQPAKLEDSAVYLCASSFNRLTDTQYFGPGTRLTVL.

This clonotype was detected ten times or more. Here the CDR3 DNA reads TGTGCCAGCAGCCTCGGGACCGCCCGAAATTCACCCCTCCACTTT. It is translated as CASSLGTARNSPLHF. The rearrangement joins TRBV6-4 to TRBJ1-6, with a tentative D call TRBD1 (5 bases). Germline assignment: CDR1 MRHNA and CDR2 SNTAGT. This CDR3 spans 15 amino acids. Deletions cut 6 bases from V and 7 bases from J, with 16 bases between.

The sample holds a few counts of this clonotype. The chain links TRBV30 to TRBJ1-4, with no clear D. This CDR3 comprises 12 residues. Trimming removed 3 bases from V and 7 bases from J, with 9 bases in between. Germline V CDR1 and CDR2: GTSNPN, SVGIG (reference sequence). The CDR3 here is CAWRVIGEKLFF. The CDR3 DNA is TGTGCCTGGAGGGTAATTGGTGAAAAACTGTTTTTT. The full variable domain, rest sourced from reference TRBV30 and TRBJ1-4, is SQTIHQWPATLVQPVGSPLSLECTVEGTSNPNLYWYRQAAGRGLQLLFYSVGIGQISSEVPQNLSASRPQDRQFILSSKKLLLSDSGFYLCAWRVIGEKLFFGSGTQLSVL.

This clonotype occurred many times. The chain uses TRBV7-9 and TRBJ2-7; D is possibly TRBD1 (5 bases). Deletions cut 4 bases from V and 6 bases from J, with 10 bases between. The CDR3 runs 12 residues. CDR1 is SEHNR, CDR2 FQNEAQ, per germline (reference sequence). CDR3 loop: CASSSGWVEQYF. CDR3 nucleotides: TGTGCCAGCAGCTCAGGGTGGGTCGAGCAGTACTTC.

The V and J genes are TRBV12-3 or TRBV12-4 and TRBJ2-3; weak D call: TRBD2 (5 bases). V gave up 6 bases and J gave up 1 base, with 14 bases separating them. This CDR3 region has 15 residues. This CDR3 is CASRVGSGGTDTQYF. DNA of the CDR3: TGTGCCAGCAGAGTGGGGAGCGGTGGCACAGATACGCAGTATTTT.

The CDR3 loop reads CSGPHRATDYTF. The CDR3 DNA reads TGCAGTGGCCCTCACAGGGCCACAGACTACACCTTC. The V and J genes are TRBV20-1 and TRBJ1-2; a possible D gene is TRBD1 (6 bases). The V gene lost 7 bases and the J gene lost 10 bases, with 19 bases spanning the gap. The CDR3 has 12 residues. Germline V gene lookup returns CDR1 DFQATT and CDR2 SNEGSKA (reference sequence).

There are many counts of this clonotype. This chain links TRBV20-1 with TRBJ2-1, with TRBD1 matching 9 bases. This CDR3 comprises 13 residues. Germline values: CDR1 DFQATT, CDR2 SNEGSKA (reference sequence). J gave up 5 bases and V 1 base, and 0 bases lay outside the gene matches. DNA of the CDR3: TGCAGTGCTAGAGGGGACAGGGACAATGAGCAGTTCTTC. Translating it yields CSARGDRDNEQFF.

Ten or more counts support this clonotype. The genes are TRBV6-4 and TRBJ2-3; D tentatively reads TRBD1 or TRBD2 (6 bases each). CDR1 and CDR2 from the germline V gene are MRHNA and SNTAGT. This CDR3 contains 15 residues. V dropped 2 bases and J dropped 0 bases, with 9 bases sitting between them. CDR3 nucleotide sequence: TGTGCCAGCAGTGACCAAGGGGGGAGCACAGATACGCAGTATTTT. Its protein product is CASSDQGGSTDTQYF.